These 13 T cell receptor beta chains were all obtained from the same sample, sequenced in a study of T cells after yellow fever vaccination. In TCRdb, the 5' RACE reads were re-called with MiXCR into one record per CDR3 protein. The sample carries 150,000 to 200,000 distinct CDR3 sequences, about 10% recorded once. The sample consisted of CD8+ T cells sorted from PBMCs, taken 15 days after the yellow fever booster vaccination. The receptors were sampled from a man between 18 and 29 years old who received the YFV17D yellow fever vaccine.

Ten or more counts support this clonotype. The V and J genes are TRBV5-1 and TRBJ2-1; 9 nucleotides agree with TRBD2. The CDR3 is 17 residues long. Unmatched junction bases numbered 10, after V lost 4 bases and J lost 2 bases. CDR1 is SGHRS, CDR2 YFSETQ, per germline. CDR3 residues: CASSQVGGGEPYNEQFF. CDR3 DNA: TGCGCCAGCAGCCAAGTGGGCGGGGGGGAGCCCTACAATGAGCAGTTCTTC. Full variable domain (remainder filled in from reference TRBV5-1 and TRBJ2-1): KAGVTQTPRYLIKTRGQQVTLSCSPISGHRSVSWYQQTPGQGLQFLFEYFSETQRNKGNFPGRFSGRQFSNSRSEMNVSTLELGDSALYLCASSQVGGGEPYNEQFFGPGTRLTVL.

Only a few counts were recorded for this clonotype. The chain uses TRBV13 and TRBJ1-1; D unresolved. This CDR3 region has 16 residues. The V and J ends lost 4 bases and 2 bases respectively, with 17 bases between them. Germline V lookup: CDR1 PRHDT, CDR2 FYEKMQ (reference sequence). CDR3 residues: CASSYYPGPLNTEAFF. Here the CDR3 DNA reads TGTGCCAGCAGCTACTACCCGGGTCCTTTAAACACTGAAGCTTTCTTT. Looking up the rest from reference TRBV13 and TRBJ1-1 gives the full variable domain: AAGVIQSPRHLIKEKRETATLKCYPIPRHDTVYWYQQGPGQDPQFLISFYEKMQSDKGSIPDRFSAQQFSDYHSELNMSSLELGDSALYFCASSYYPGPLNTEAFFGQGTRLTVV.

This clonotype appeared a few times. The gene calls are TRBV7-6 and TRBJ1-5, with D possibly being TRBD1 (5 bases). V dropped 5 bases and J dropped 4 bases, with 12 bases sitting between them. The CDR3 extends over 14 amino acids. Per the germline V gene, CDR1 is SGHVS and CDR2 is FNYEAQ. The CDR3 DNA follows: TGTGCCAGCAGCACCGGGCGGGGGAATCAGCCCCAGCATTTT. Translation: CASSTGRGNQPQHF. The full variable domain, with the rest looked up from reference TRBV7-6 and TRBJ1-5, is GAGVSQSPRYKVTKRGQDVALRCDPISGHVSLYWYRQALGQGPEFLTYFNYEAQQDKSGLPNDRFSAERPEGSISTLTIQRTEQRDSAMYRCASSTGRGNQPQHFGDGTRLSIL.

This clonotype has a count of ten or more. The chain joins TRBV9 to TRBJ2-3, with 11 bases matching TRBD2. J was trimmed by 0 bases and V by 3 bases; bases with no gene match: 12. This CDR3 contains 19 residues. Germline V gives CDR1 SGDLS, CDR2 YYNGEE. CDR3 in DNA: TGTGCCAGCAGCGCACCTCTAGCGGGGGGCATTGGGAGCACAGATACGCAGTATTTT. Its translation is CASSAPLAGGIGSTDTQYF. Full variable domain (missing parts from reference TRBV9 and TRBJ2-3): DSGVTQTPKHLITATGQRVTLRCSPRSGDLSVYWYQQSLDQGLQFLIQYYNGEERAKGNILERFSAQQFPDLHSELNLSSLELGDSALYFCASSAPLAGGIGSTDTQYFGPGTRLTVL.

V gene TRBV15 combines with J gene TRBJ1-2; 7 nucleotides match TRBD1. The CDR3 extends over 17 amino acids. Germline assignment: CDR1 LNHNV and CDR2 YYDKDF (reference sequence). The V gene end was trimmed by 2 bases and the J gene end by 5 bases; junction bases not matched to a gene: 14. This CDR3 reads CATSRLADRPVPYGYTF. The CDR3 DNA is TGTGCCACCAGCAGACTCGCGGACAGGCCCGTCCCGTATGGCTACACCTTC.

This clonotype has at least ten counts. The chain employs TRBV4-2 and TRBJ2-7; D is unresolved. The CDR3 loop spans 13 amino acids. CDR1 LGHNA and CDR2 YNFKEQ come from the germline V gene. Deletions cut 1 base from V and 4 bases from J, with 8 bases between. This CDR3 reads CASSQGRSYEQYF. As DNA, the CDR3 is TGTGCCAGCAGCCAAGGACGATCTTACGAGCAGTACTTC.

This clonotype was observed a few times. The chain employs TRBV20-1 and TRBJ1-2, with a possible D match to TRBD1 (6 bases). This CDR3 is 12 amino acids long. Trimming cost V 2 bases and J 8 bases, with 12 bases left between them. Per germline, CDR1 DFQATT and CDR2 SNEGSKA (reference sequence). The CDR3 loop reads CSARLQGRGYTF. CDR3 DNA sequence: TGCAGTGCTAGATTGCAGGGGCGAGGCTACACCTTC.

Only a few counts were recorded for this clonotype. CDR3 loop: CASSERHPGQETQYF. DNA of the CDR3: TGTGCCAGCAGTGAACGGCACCCAGGGCAGGAGACCCAGTACTTC. V and J are TRBV25-1 and TRBJ2-5; possible D gene TRBD1, 5 bases. The CDR3 runs 15 residues. V was shortened by 2 bases and J by 5 bases, with 15 bases between the two germline ends. Germline V lookup: CDR1 MGHDK, CDR2 SYGVNS.

This clonotype turned up a few times. V usage is TRBV29-1 and J usage is TRBJ2-1; no clear D. V was cut by 7 bases and J by 8 bases, with 12 bases left in between. Germline V CDR1 and CDR2: SQVTM, ANQGSEA. The CDR3 is 11 residues long. The CDR3 DNA reads as TGCAGCGGGTTGCTAATGCATGAGCAGTTCTTC. As protein: CSGLLMHEQFF.

This clonotype came up a few times. The rearrangement links TRBV5-1 to TRBJ1-1, with TRBD1 matching over 12 bases. The germline CDR1 and CDR2 sequences are SGHRS and YFSETQ. Losses at the gene ends were 0 bases for V and 9 bases for J; bases not matched to a gene: 0. There are 13 residues in the CDR3. The CDR3 sequence: CASSLGDRGQAFF. The DNA for the CDR3 is TGCGCCAGCAGCTTGGGGGACAGGGGGCAAGCTTTCTTT.

This clonotype was seen more than once but under ten times. The chain is built from TRBV29-1 and TRBJ1-1, with D possibly matching TRBD1 (5 bases). The CDR3 has 11 residues. In germline, CDR1 is SQVTM, CDR2 ANQGSEA. V lost 7 bases and J lost 4, with 10 bases in between. For the CDR3, the DNA is TGCAGCGGGGGGAGAGGCACTGAAGCTTTCTTT. It yields the protein CSGGRGTEAFF.

The chain carries TRBV12-3 or TRBV12-4 and TRBJ1-2, with D unresolved. The ends were cut back, 7 bases at V and 0 bases at J, with 12 bases in the middle. This CDR3 has 14 residues. The CDR3 loop reads CASTPGYANYGYTF. In DNA, the CDR3 is TGTGCCAGCACCCCAGGTTACGCTAACTATGGCTACACCTTC.

This clonotype was picked up many times. The chain has TRBV6-2 or TRBV6-3 and TRBJ1-1; 9 nucleotides line up with TRBD1. This CDR3 has 13 residues. Germline assignment: CDR1 MNHEY and CDR2 SVGEGT. V gave up 6 bases and J gave up 3 bases; unmatched junction bases: 2. DNA for the CDR3: TGTGCCAGCAGGACAGGGGGGCACACTGAAGCTTTCTTT. Encoded protein: CASRTGGHTEAFF.